A single sample is the source of the 27 T cell receptor beta chains below, sequenced in a study of OX40 agonist ivuxolimab in advanced cancers. This table comes from immunoSEQ multiplex PCR, and its TCRdb copy is limited to in-frame clones, with some not included. The data show roughly 55,000 clones, about 86% seen once. The input for sequencing was CD4+ or CD8+ T cells sorted from blood, taken in a trial of the OX40 agonist ivuxolimab. These receptors were obtained from an adult with an advanced solid tumor such as melanoma, head and neck, liver or kidney cancer.

The chain employs TRBV10-3 and TRBJ2-5; 8 nucleotides agree with TRBD1. The closer fit of TRBJ2-7 to the DNA end suggests the J call may be wrong. Per the germline V gene, CDR1 is ENHRY and CDR2 is SYGVKD. CDR3 length: 13 amino acids. DNA for the CDR3: TGTGCCATCAGTGAGCCACAGGGGGGCGAGCAGTACTTC. Translation: CAISEPQGGEQYF.

This chain links TRBV15 with TRBJ1-2; tentative D call: TRBD1 (5 bases). The CDR3 runs to 15 residues. Deletions cut 2 bases from V and 5 bases from J, with 15 bases between. Germline lookup yields CDR1 LNHNV and CDR2 YYDKDF (reference sequence). As DNA, the CDR3 is TGTGCCACCAGCAGATCCCGTGGGGCCGAATATGGCTACACCTTC. Amino acids: CATSRSRGAEYGYTF. The full variable domain, rest sourced from reference TRBV15 and TRBJ1-2, is DAMVIQNPRYQVTQFGKPVTLSCSQTLNHNVMYWYQQKSSQAPKLLFHYYDKDFNNEADTPDNFQSRRPNTSFCFLDIRSPGLGDTAMYLCATSRSRGAEYGYTFGSGTRLTVV.

The chain joins TRBV18 to TRBJ2-7, with TRBD2 matching 8 bases. The CDR3 consists of 16 residues. Trimming removed 0 bases from V and 2 bases from J; junction bases left unmatched: 6. In germline, CDR1 is KGHSH, CDR2 LQKENI. The CDR3 nucleotides read TGTGCCAGCTCACCACCCTCCGGGGGGGGTGCCTACGAGCAGTACTTC. Amino acid sequence: CASSPPSGGGAYEQYF.

J is TRBJ2-1 and V is TRBV6-1; D is unclear. Germline CDR1 and CDR2: MNHNS and SASEGT. V lost 4 bases and J 0 bases, leaving 13 bases between the germline ends. This CDR3 spans 16 amino acids. CDR3 loop: CASSVMGSSSYNEQFF. The CDR3 DNA reads as TGTGCCAGCAGTGTCATGGGGTCGAGCTCCTACAATGAGCAGTTCTTC.

This clone was observed once. The rearrangement joins TRBV7-9 to TRBJ1-2; D call uncertain. The CDR3 extends over 12 amino acids. With 5 bases removed from V and 4 bases from J, the gap between germline ends came to 8 bases. Germline CDR1 and CDR2: SEHNR and FQNEAQ (reference sequence). The chain's CDR3 is CASSHWIYGYTF. The CDR3 nucleotides read TGTGCCAGCAGCCACTGGATCTATGGCTACACCTTC.

The chain is built from TRBV9 and TRBJ2-7, with D possibly being TRBD1 or TRBD2 (5 bases each). Trimming removed 5 bases at V and 3 bases at J, with 18 bases between. The length of the CDR3 is 15 residues. Germline assignment: CDR1 SGDLS and CDR2 YYNGEE. CDR3 in DNA: TGTGCCAGCAGTCAATCCGGGGAAAGGGGCTACGAGCAGTACTTC. Residues: CASSQSGERGYEQYF.

This clone occurred a few times. V and J are TRBV7-3 and TRBJ1-1; D is uncertain. CDR1 and CDR2 (germline): SGHTA, FQGTGA. Between the trimmed V and J ends, which lost 5 bases and 4 bases, there was a span of 14 bases. The length of the CDR3 is 14 residues. CDR3: CASSLGQARTEAFF. The CDR3 region has the DNA TGTGCCAGCAGCCTTGGGCAGGCACGCACTGAAGCTTTCTTT.

This rearrangement joins TRBV7-3 to TRBJ1-1; D possibly corresponds to TRBD1 (6 bases). Germline CDR1 reads SGHTA; CDR2 reads FQGTGA. The CDR3 covers 14 residues. V was pared by 0 bases and J by 7 bases, with 12 bases between. In nucleotides, the CDR3 is TGTGCCAGCAGCTTAACACTTAAGGGACATGAAGCTTTCTTT. The encoded protein is CASSLTLKGHEAFF.

This sequence joins TRBV7-2 and TRBJ1-2; D remains ambiguous. The germline V gene has CDR1 SGHTA and CDR2 FQGNSA. V lost 1 base and J lost 3, with 6 bases in between. The CDR3 consists of 13 residues. CDR3 in amino acids: CASSLGGDYGYTF. DNA for the CDR3: TGTGCCAGCAGCTTAGGCGGGGACTATGGCTACACCTTC.

The V gene is TRBV2, the J gene TRBJ2-7; 8 nucleotides line up with TRBD1. From germline, CDR1 is SNHLY and CDR2 FYNNEI. The CDR3 length is 15 residues. Unmatched junction bases numbered 7, after V lost 4 bases and J lost 2 bases. CDR3 bases: TGTGCCAGCAGTGTGGACAGGGCCAGCGCCTACGAGCAGTACTTC. Amino acids: CASSVDRASAYEQYF.

The V and J genes are TRBV29-1 and TRBJ1-3, with a possible D match to TRBD1 (6 bases). V was cut by 6 bases and J by 0 bases, with 12 bases left in between. Germline CDR1 SQVTM, CDR2 ANQGSEA. The CDR3 totals 14 residues. Written as DNA, the CDR3 is TGCAGCGTCGCTCTCAGGGGCTCTGGAAACACCATATATTTT. Translated, it gives CSVALRGSGNTIYF.

The chain employs TRBV7-9 and TRBJ2-1; no clear D gene. Germline CDR1 and CDR2: SEHNR and FQNEAQ (reference sequence). Trimming cost V 4 bases and J 5 bases, with 6 bases left between them. This CDR3 is built from 12 residues. CDR3 in amino acids: CASSWGDNEQFF. In DNA, the CDR3 is TGTGCCAGCAGCTGGGGTGACAATGAGCAGTTCTTC.

On this clone: Because the CDR3 is missing its conserved closing phenylalanine or tryptophan, this is likely a read error. The chain links TRBV6-1 to TRBJ1-6; D unresolved. The CDR3 runs 14 residues. Trimming left V 2 bases short and J 13 bases short, with 15 bases between. Germline-derived CDR1 and CDR2 are MNHNS and SASEGT. The CDR3 region has the DNA TGTGCCAGCAGTGAAACGGGTCCCACCTCGCCCCTCCACCTT. It codes for CASSETGPTSPLHL.

The gene calls are TRBV2 and TRBJ1-5; unclear D gene. CDR1 is SNHLY, CDR2 FYNNEI, per germline. The CDR3 runs 12 residues. Trimming shortened V by 3 bases and J by 9 bases, and 9 bases separated the two germline ends. The CDR3 coding sequence is TGTGCCAGCAGTGATTCGATTCGGCCCCAGCATTTT. This gives the protein CASSDSIRPQHF.

CDR3 DNA: TGTGCCAGCAGCTACCTTTGGGAGACCCAGTACTTC. Residues: CASSYLWETQYF. The rearrangement joins TRBV7-9 to TRBJ2-5; D uncertain. The germline CDR1 and CDR2 sequences are SEHNR and FQNEAQ (reference sequence). This CDR3 has 12 amino acids. Trimming removed 4 bases from V and 5 bases from J, with 8 bases in between.

The chain has TRBV5-6 and TRBJ1-1, with D tentatively TRBD1 (6 bases). This CDR3 is 12 amino acids long. The V gene lost 4 bases and the J gene lost 6 bases, with 10 bases spanning the gap. From germline, CDR1 is SGHDT and CDR2 YYEEEE. The CDR3 DNA reads as TGTGCCAGCAGCCCGGGGGCAGCTGAAGCTTTCTTT. Translating it yields CASSPGAAEAFF.

By share, this clone counts as medium-sized. The rearrangement uses TRBV11-2 and TRBJ2-7; weak D call: TRBD2 (6 bases). There are 12 residues in the CDR3. CDR1 and CDR2 from the germline V gene are SGHAT and FQNNGV. Trimming cost V 6 bases and J 3 bases, with 9 bases left between them. The CDR3 DNA is TGTGCCAGCAGGCCGGACTACTACGAGCAGTACTTC. It codes for CASRPDYYEQYF.

The V and J genes are TRBV19 and TRBJ1-5; D remains unclear. The CDR3 sequence is 17 residues long. Germline CDR1 reads LNHDA; CDR2 reads SQIVND (reference sequence). Trimming removed 0 bases at V and 0 bases at J, with 12 bases between. In DNA, the CDR3 is TGTGCCAGTAGTATAGATCAGGACGGTCATAGCAATCAGCCCCAGCATTTT. Protein sequence: CASSIDQDGHSNQPQHF.

The gene calls are TRBV11-2 and TRBJ1-5, with unresolved D. This CDR3 is 13 amino acids long. V lost 1 base and J 4 bases, leaving 5 bases between the germline ends. CDR1 and CDR2 (germline): SGHAT, FQNNGV. CDR3 amino acids: CASSLGRNQPQHF. DNA for the CDR3: TGTGCCAGCAGCTTAGGGCGAAATCAGCCCCAGCATTTT.

The chain has TRBV2 and TRBJ1-1; 9 nucleotides agree with TRBD1. V lost 3 bases and J lost 1; bases outside the gene matches: 3. Germline CDR1 and CDR2: SNHLY and FYNNEI. There are 15 residues in the CDR3. In DNA, the CDR3 is TGTGCCAGCAGTGAGCCACAGGGGGCGAACACTGAAGCTTTCTTT. This codes for CASSEPQGANTEAFF.

This chain joins TRBV4-1 and TRBJ1-1; D ambiguous. With 3 bases removed from V and 5 bases from J, the gap between germline ends came to 10 bases. The CDR3 has 13 amino acids. Germline V CDR1 and CDR2: MGHRA, YSYEKL. The CDR3: CASSQKVGTEAFF. CDR3 nucleotide sequence: TGCGCCAGCAGCCAGAAAGTAGGGACTGAAGCTTTCTTT.

The V and J genes are TRBV7-2 and TRBJ1-5, with 9 bases that match TRBD1. CDR1 and CDR2 (germline): SGHTA, FQGNSA. Trimming took 1 base from V and 6 from J; bases not matched to a gene: 7. The CDR3 sequence is 16 residues long. Here the CDR3 reads CASSLGGQGRSQPQHF. CDR3 in DNA: TGTGCCAGCAGCTTAGGAGGACAGGGGAGAAGTCAGCCCCAGCATTTT.

The chain combines TRBV5-1 with TRBJ2-7; TRBD1 is a possible D gene (5 bases). CDR3 size: 14 residues. The V gene lost 4 bases and the J gene lost 4 bases, with 15 bases spanning the gap. The germline V gene encodes CDR1 SGHRS and CDR2 YFSETQ. Written as DNA, the CDR3 is TGCGCCAGCAGCAACGGACAACTTGAATACGAGCAGTACTTC. It encodes CASSNGQLEYEQYF.

This rearrangement joins TRBV14 to TRBJ1-2; 7 nucleotides align to TRBD1. The CDR3 length is 15 residues. The J segment lost 4 bases and the V segment lost 4 bases, leaving 9 bases of the junction unmatched. Germline V gene data show CDR1 as SGHDN and CDR2 as FVKESK. CDR3: CASSLTGIVGYGYTF. For the CDR3, the DNA is TGTGCCAGCAGCCTGACAGGGATAGTAGGCTATGGCTACACCTTC.

The chain couples TRBV10-2 to TRBJ1-1; D remains unclear. CDR1 and CDR2 (germline): WSHSY, SAAADI. The V and J ends lost 7 bases and 1 base respectively, with 7 bases between them. The CDR3 consists of 12 residues. CDR3 in DNA: TGCGCCAGCACCCTAGGGAACACTGAAGCTTTCTTT. Amino acid sequence: CASTLGNTEAFF.

The V and J genes are TRBV27 and TRBJ1-5; D may be TRBD1 (5 bases). The V gene's germline CDR1 is MNHEY and CDR2 SMNVEV (reference sequence). This CDR3 region has 15 residues. The germline V and J ends were trimmed by 7 bases and 5 bases, with 18 bases remaining between them. CDR3 nucleotides: TGTGCCAGCACCACCTTGGGGGGTGCTCATCAGCCCCAGCATTTT. This codes for CASTTLGGAHQPQHF.

The genes are TRBV7-9 and TRBJ2-7; maybe TRBD2 (5 bases). CDR3 length: 14 residues. The germline CDR1 and CDR2 sequences are SEHNR and FQNEAQ (reference sequence). Trimming left V 3 bases short and J 5 bases short, with 14 bases between. CDR3 residues: CASSLTTGYDEQYF. The DNA for the CDR3 is TGTGCCAGCAGCTTGACCACGGGGTACGACGAGCAGTACTTC. The complete variable domain, with remaining parts taken from reference TRBV7-9 and TRBJ2-7, reads DTGVSQNPRHKITKRGQNVTFRCDPISEHNRLYWYRQTLGQGPEFLTYFQNEAQLEKSRLLSDRFSAERPKGSFSTLEIQRTEQGDSAMYLCASSLTTGYDEQYFGPGTRLTVT.